The 8 T cell receptor beta chains below all came from one sample that was sequenced in a study of blood T cell repertoires in COVID-19. Sequencing was performed with immunoSEQ multiplex PCR; in TCRdb, only in-frame clones are kept and a portion is missing. Of over 150,000 clones detected, roughly 76% appear once; the ten largest clones hold 10% to 15%. The specimen was peripheral blood. The receptors stem from an elderly woman with COVID-19, enrolled during active disease.

The V call is TRBV14, the J call TRBJ2-6, with D possibly matching TRBD1 (5 bases). This CDR3 is 18 amino acids long. Trimming stripped 2 bases from V and 0 bases from J, with 14 bases between. Germline V gives CDR1 SGHDN, CDR2 FVKESK. CDR3 sequence reads: CASSQFGQGVSGANVLTF. DNA of the CDR3: TGTGCCAGCAGCCAATTTGGGCAGGGTGTCTCTGGGGCCAACGTCCTGACTTTC. Together with reference TRBV14 and TRBJ2-6, the CDR3 gives the full variable domain: EAGVTQFPSHSVIEKGQTVTLRCDPISGHDNLYWYRRVMGKEIKFLLHFVKESKQDESGMPNNRFLAERTGGTYSTLKVQPAELEDSGVYFCASSQFGQGVSGANVLTFGAGSRLTVL.

The genes are TRBV7-8 and TRBJ2-1; 8 nucleotides line up with TRBD2. The CDR3 loop spans 17 amino acids. Germline-derived CDR1 and CDR2 are SGHVS and FQNEAQ. V dropped 5 bases and J dropped 0; count of bases not matched to a gene: 9. As DNA, the CDR3 is TGTGCCAGCAGCGAAACGGGGGGGACGAGCTCCTACAATGAGCAGTTCTTC. Amino acid sequence: CASSETGGTSSYNEQFF. The full variable domain, with the rest looked up from reference TRBV7-8 and TRBJ2-1, is GAGVSQSPRYKVAKRGQDVALRCDPISGHVSLFWYQQALGQGPEFLTYFQNEAQLDKSGLPSDRFFAERPEGSVSTLKIQRTQQEDSAVYLCASSETGGTSSYNEQFFGPGTRLTVL.

V gene TRBV5-8 combines with J gene TRBJ1-6; TRBD1 is a possible D gene (6 bases). CDR1 SGHTS and CDR2 YDEGEE come from the germline V gene. This CDR3 is 17 amino acids long. V gave up 3 bases and J gave up 8 bases, with 21 bases separating them. CDR3 region: CASSSWLVVQGHSPLHF. The CDR3 DNA reads TGTGCCAGCAGCTCCTGGTTAGTGGTACAGGGCCATTCACCCCTCCACTTT.

The rearrangement joins TRBV3-1 (or the pseudogene TRBV3-2) to TRBJ2-3; D not certain. Germline values: CDR1 LGHDT, CDR2 YNNKEL (reference sequence). V lost 1 base to trimming and J lost 3 bases, with 17 bases between them. The CDR3 is 17 amino acids. The CDR3 nucleotides read TGTGCCAGCAGCCAAGGTCTGGGTCCTGAGGCTACAGATACGCAGTATTTT. Amino acids: CASSQGLGPEATDTQYF.

This clone has just a few counts. The gene calls are TRBV11-3 and TRBJ1-4; D unclear. CDR1 SGHNT and CDR2 YENEEA come from the germline V gene. This CDR3 has 15 amino acids. V was clipped by 1 base and J by 2 bases, with 8 bases between them. CDR3 coding DNA: TGTGCCAGCAGCTTAGTGTCCGGGACTAATGAAAAACTGTTTTTT. This gives the protein CASSLVSGTNEKLFF.

This clone was seen a handful of times. This rearrangement joins TRBV11-2 to TRBJ2-3; 8 bases fit TRBD1. This CDR3 has 15 residues. The ends lost 5 bases at V and 1 base at J; junction bases unmatched: 5. Germline-derived CDR1 and CDR2 are SGHAT and FQNNGV. The CDR3, as DNA: TGTGCCAGCAGCACCGCAGGGGGCCGCACAGATACGCAGTATTTT. Its protein is CASSTAGGRTDTQYF.

The V gene is TRBV19, the J gene TRBJ2-2, with D uncertain. The V and J ends lost 3 bases and 7 bases respectively, with 3 bases between them. From germline, CDR1 is LNHDA and CDR2 SQIVND (reference sequence). This CDR3 contains 11 residues. CDR3 amino acids: CASSIRGELFF. The CDR3 DNA sequence: TGTGCCAGTAGTATCCGCGGGGAGCTGTTTTTT. The full variable domain, with the rest looked up from reference TRBV19 and TRBJ2-2, is DGGITQSPKYLFRKEGQNVTLSCEQNLNHDAMYWYRQDPGQGLRLIYYSQIVNDFQKGDIAEGYSVSREKKESFPLTVTSAQKNPTAFYLCASSIRGELFFGEGSRLTVL.

The chain is built from TRBV18 and TRBJ2-3; D ambiguous. V was clipped by 4 bases and J by 5 bases, with 7 bases between them. Germline CDR1 is KGHSH and CDR2 is LQKENI. The CDR3 covers 12 residues. Here the CDR3 DNA reads TGTGCCAGCTCACAAGTCGGAGATACGCAGTATTTT. Translation gives CASSQVGDTQYF.